This record concerns one T cell receptor beta chain sequence. The table came from immunoSEQ multiplex PCR; TCRdb's copy has only in-frame clones and leaves some out. The sample consists of under 300,000 clones, around 82% of them appearing once. This record belongs to a study of blood T cell repertoires in COVID-19. Study overall: Samples representing acute and convalescent COVID-19 were sourced from the United States, Italy and Spain. T cells, B-cell-depleted T cells, or PBMCs supplied cDNA or gDNA.

This CDR3 has 17 amino acids. CDR1 KGHDR and CDR2 SFDVKD come from the germline V gene. V was clipped by 4 bases and J by 4 bases, with 21 bases between them. The TCR comes from a man aged 80 or over with acute or convalescent COVID-19. The chain is built from TRBV24-1 and TRBJ2-5; D is unclear. The sample comprised peripheral blood. CDR3 DNA sequence: TGTGCCACCAGTGAAAATGCAGGAATGACCCTTCGAGAGACCCAGTACTTC. This translates into CATSENAGMTLRETQYF.